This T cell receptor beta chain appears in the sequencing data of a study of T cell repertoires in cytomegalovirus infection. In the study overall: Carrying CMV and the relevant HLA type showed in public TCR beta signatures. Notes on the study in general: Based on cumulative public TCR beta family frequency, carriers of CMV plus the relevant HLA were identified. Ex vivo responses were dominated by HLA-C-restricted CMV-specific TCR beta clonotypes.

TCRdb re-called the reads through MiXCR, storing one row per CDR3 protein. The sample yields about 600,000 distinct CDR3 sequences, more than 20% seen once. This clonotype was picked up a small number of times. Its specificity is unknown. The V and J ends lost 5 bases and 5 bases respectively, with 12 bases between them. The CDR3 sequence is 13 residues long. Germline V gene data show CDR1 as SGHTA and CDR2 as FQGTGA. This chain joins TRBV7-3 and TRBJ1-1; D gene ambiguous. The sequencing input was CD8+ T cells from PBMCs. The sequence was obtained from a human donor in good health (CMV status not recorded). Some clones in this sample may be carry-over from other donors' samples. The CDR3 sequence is CASSPLKITEAFF. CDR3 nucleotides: TGTGCCAGCAGCCCCCTCAAAATAACTGAAGCTTTCTTT.